Each of the 14 T cell receptor beta chains below was sequenced from the same sample in a study of T cell repertoires in ileal Crohn's disease. Generated by immunoSEQ multiplex PCR, the TCRdb table keeps only in-frame clones and is missing some. The sample lists approximately 11,000 clones, roughly 79% seen once, with 4.5% in the top ten. The sequenced sample was ileal tissue. All receptors derive from an adult with Crohn's disease.

This clone has a single count. The chain carries TRBV13 and TRBJ2-7, with a tentative D call TRBD1 (5 bases). Looked up from germline, CDR1 is PRHDT and CDR2 is FYEKMQ (reference sequence). This CDR3 has 12 residues. Trimming removed 0 bases at V and 9 bases at J, with 9 bases between. CDR3 in amino acids: CASSLGGQGQYF. Here the CDR3 DNA reads TGTGCCAGCAGCTTAGGGGGGCAGGGGCAGTACTTC.

The chain is built from TRBV9 and TRBJ2-2; possibly TRBD1 for D (6 bases). CDR1 SGDLS and CDR2 YYNGEE come from the germline V gene. The CDR3 length is 18 residues. With 0 bases removed from V and 2 bases from J, the gap between germline ends came to 17 bases. Here the CDR3 reads CASSVGLRTVSNTGELFF. For the CDR3, the DNA is TGTGCCAGCAGCGTAGGGCTAAGGACAGTTTCAAACACCGGGGAGCTGTTTTTT.

The chain employs TRBV10-3 and TRBJ2-1, with D maybe TRBD2 (6 bases). The CDR3 has 15 residues. Per germline, CDR1 ENHRY and CDR2 SYGVKD. The V end was cut by 5 bases, the J end by 2 bases, with 13 bases between. The DNA for the CDR3 is TGTGCCATCAGTCCCCCTTTAGCGGCCTACAATGAGCAGTTCTTC. Translation gives CAISPPLAAYNEQFF.

V is TRBV29-1 and J is TRBJ1-2; no clear D gene. With 6 bases removed from V and 8 bases from J, the gap between germline ends came to 19 bases. The length of the CDR3 is 13 residues. Germline CDR1 is SQVTM and CDR2 is ANQGSEA. CDR3 protein: CSVAGKTTGGYTF. The CDR3 DNA reads as TGCAGCGTCGCCGGGAAAACAACGGGAGGCTACACCTTC.

The DNA of the CDR3 is TGTGCCAGCAGGGGGACAGGGCGAAATCAGCCCCAGCATTTT. Amino acid sequence: CASRGTGRNQPQHF. The chain has TRBV6-1 and TRBJ1-5, with 9 bases aligning to TRBD1. V gave up 6 bases and J gave up 4 bases; unmatched junction bases: 4. Germline CDR1 and CDR2: MNHNS and SASEGT. This CDR3 is built from 14 residues.

The chain links TRBV5-6 to TRBJ2-7; TRBD2 agrees at 8 bases. After removal of 2 bases from V and 4 bases from J, the junction contained 5 bases not matched to a gene. Germline CDR1 SGHDT, CDR2 YYEEEE. The length of the CDR3 is 14 residues. This CDR3 is CASSFTSGVYEQYF. The CDR3 DNA reads as TGTGCCAGCAGCTTCACTAGCGGAGTATACGAGCAGTACTTC.

V usage is TRBV7-9 and J usage is TRBJ1-1; no reliable D call. Looked up from germline, CDR1 is SEHNR and CDR2 is FQNEAQ (reference sequence). With 1 base removed from V and 2 bases from J, the gap between germline ends came to 8 bases. The CDR3 sequence is 14 residues long. CDR3 amino acids: CASSLGLPNTEAFF. For the CDR3, the DNA is TGTGCCAGCAGCTTAGGACTTCCTAACACTGAAGCTTTCTTT.

The rearrangement joins TRBV18 to TRBJ1-1; 7 bases align to TRBD1. Germline trimming cut 6 bases from V and 8 bases from J; bases unmatched to any gene: 6. CDR1 KGHSH and CDR2 LQKENI come from the germline V gene. The CDR3 is made up of 12 amino acids. The DNA of the CDR3 is TGTGCCAGCTCTCGTACAGGGGAAGAAGCTTTCTTT. Its translation: CASSRTGEEAFF. Full variable domain (outside the CDR3, taken from reference TRBV18 and TRBJ1-1): NAGVMQNPRHLVRRRGQEARLRCSPMKGHSHVYWYRQLPEEGLKFMVYLQKENIIDESGMPKERFSAEFPKEGPSILRIQQVVRGDSAAYFCASSRTGEEAFFGQGTRLTVV.

The chain combines TRBV7-9 with TRBJ2-7, with 8 bases matching TRBD1. This CDR3 has 15 residues. Losses at the gene ends were 1 base for V and 4 bases for J; bases not matched to a gene: 6. Germline lookup yields CDR1 SEHNR and CDR2 FQNEAQ (reference sequence). CDR3 residues: CASSLEAGGAYEQYF. The CDR3 DNA reads as TGTGCCAGCAGCTTAGAGGCAGGGGGCGCGTACGAGCAGTACTTC.

The J gene is TRBJ1-4, the V gene TRBV11-3; no firm D call. Germline CDR1 SGHNT, CDR2 YENEEA. The CDR3 is 14 amino acids. The V end was cut by 4 bases, the J end by 7 bases, with 13 bases between. The CDR3 reads CASSYRAEGEKLFF. As DNA, the CDR3 is TGTGCCAGCAGCTACCGGGCCGAGGGTGAAAAACTGTTTTTT.

The sample holds one count of this clone. The chain links TRBV6-5 to TRBJ1-2; 7 nucleotides align to TRBD1. With 1 base clipped from V and 7 bases from J, the junction kept 6 bases outside the gene matches. Germline V gene data show CDR1 as MNHEY and CDR2 as SVGAGI. The CDR3 covers 14 residues. The CDR3 here is CASSYLQQGSGYTF. The DNA for the CDR3 is TGTGCCAGCAGTTACTTACAACAGGGGTCTGGCTACACCTTC.

The chain combines TRBV11-3 with TRBJ2-7; TRBD1 aligns across 9 bases. Trimming took 2 bases from V and 3 from J; bases not matched to a gene: 5. Germline V gene sequence: CDR1 SGHNT, CDR2 YENEEA. The CDR3 is 15 residues long. CDR3 sequence reads: CASSLLGTGYYEQYF. DNA for the CDR3: TGTGCCAGCAGCTTATTGGGGACAGGGTACTACGAGCAGTACTTC.

A single count supports this clone. The V and J genes are TRBV7-6 and TRBJ2-7; TRBD2 aligns across 14 bases. The V gene's germline CDR1 is SGHVS and CDR2 FNYEAQ. After removal of 5 bases from V and 4 bases from J, the junction contained 10 bases not matched to a gene. This CDR3 has 17 amino acids. CDR3: CASSPGRTSGRSYEQYF. For the CDR3, the DNA is TGTGCCAGCAGCCCTGGGAGGACTAGCGGGAGGAGTTACGAGCAGTACTTC. Full variable domain (missing parts from reference TRBV7-6 and TRBJ2-7): GAGVSQSPRYKVTKRGQDVALRCDPISGHVSLYWYRQALGQGPEFLTYFNYEAQQDKSGLPNDRFSAERPEGSISTLTIQRTEQRDSAMYRCASSPGRTSGRSYEQYFGPGTRLTVT.

The CDR3 is CAISTGDTMNTEAFF. In DNA form, the CDR3 reads TGTGCCATCAGTACAGGGGATACCATGAACACTGAAGCTTTCTTT. The rearrangement uses TRBV10-3 and TRBJ1-1; TRBD1 agrees at 7 bases. Trimming took 5 bases from V and 0 from J; bases not matched to a gene: 6. CDR3 length: 15 residues. CDR1 ENHRY and CDR2 SYGVKD come from the germline V gene.